The 23 T cell receptor beta chains listed next were all sequenced from one sample in a study of cytomegalovirus exposure and HLA in healthy donors. The PCR employed 60 Vbeta primers together with 13 Jbeta primers. Generated by immunoSEQ multiplex PCR, the TCRdb table keeps only in-frame clones and is missing some. The table records tens of thousands of clones, roughly 70% of them present only once. Sequenced sample: PBMCs. The receptor set was obtained from a woman between 45 and 60 years old in good health and CMV-seropositive.

The chain couples TRBV28 to TRBJ2-1; 13 nucleotides line up with TRBD2. Per germline, CDR1 MDHEN and CDR2 SYDVKM. V lost 7 bases to trimming and J lost 5 bases; unmatched junction nucleotides: 5. This CDR3 is 15 amino acids long. The CDR3 DNA reads as TGTGCCAGCAATATACTAGCGGGGGGGGACAATGAGCAGTTCTTC. It yields the protein CASNILAGGDNEQFF.

The chain has TRBV30 and TRBJ1-3, with 11 bases lining up with TRBD1. Germline CDR1 and CDR2: GTSNPN and SVGIG (reference sequence). The CDR3 has 16 residues. The ends lost 2 bases at V and 2 bases at J; junction bases unmatched: 5. CDR3 nucleotides: TGTGCCTGGAGTAAAGGACAGGGGGCGGCTGGAAACACCATATATTTT. As protein: CAWSKGQGAAGNTIYF.

The V gene is TRBV19, the J gene TRBJ2-1, with 8 bases identical to TRBD1. CDR3 length: 16 amino acids. Germline V gene data show CDR1 as LNHDA and CDR2 as SQIVND (reference sequence). After removal of 4 bases from V and 0 bases from J, the junction contained 5 bases not matched to a gene. The CDR3 nucleotides read TGTGCCAGTAGTACACAGGGACAGGCCTCCTACAATGAGCAGTTCTTC. Its translation: CASSTQGQASYNEQFF.

The chain links TRBV4-2 to TRBJ2-3; D is unresolved. Germline V gene data show CDR1 as LGHNA and CDR2 as YNFKEQ. This CDR3 has 15 amino acids. V was trimmed by 4 bases and J by 2 bases, leaving 13 bases between them. CDR3 DNA: TGTGCCAGCAGCCTCCTGGAGAGAGCCACAGATACGCAGTATTTT. Its protein product is CASSLLERATDTQYF.

This clone was seen once. The chain carries TRBV27 and TRBJ1-1; D not resolved. The CDR3 sequence is 13 residues long. From germline, CDR1 is MNHEY and CDR2 SMNVEV (reference sequence). The V gene lost 7 bases and the J gene lost 0 bases, with 9 bases spanning the gap. CDR3: CASKSLLNTEAFF. CDR3 DNA: TGTGCCAGCAAATCCCTTTTGAACACTGAAGCTTTCTTT.

The chain joins TRBV4-3 to TRBJ1-2; TRBD1 matches at 7 bases. From germline, CDR1 is LGHNA and CDR2 YSLEER. V lost 4 bases, J lost 6 bases, and 2 bases stayed unmatched. The CDR3 is 12 residues long. The CDR3, as DNA: TGCGCCAGCAGCCTACAGGGGAATGGCTACACCTTC. As protein: CASSLQGNGYTF.

This clone has a handful of counts. The chain employs TRBV27 and TRBJ2-1; 12 positions match TRBD1. Per the germline V gene, CDR1 is MNHEY and CDR2 is SMNVEV (reference sequence). Germline trimming cut 3 bases from V and 9 bases from J; bases unmatched to any gene: 15. CDR3 size: 18 residues. The CDR3 protein is CASSFQRPGTGGWGEQFF. In nucleotides, the CDR3 is TGTGCCAGCAGTTTTCAACGACCCGGGACAGGGGGCTGGGGTGAGCAGTTCTTC.

The DNA for the CDR3 is TGTGCCAGCAGCTCAATCCGGGGGGGACTAGCGTTCGGGGAGCTGTTTTTT. It yields the protein CASSSIRGGLAFGELFF. The rearrangement joins TRBV7-9 to TRBJ2-2, with 10 bases lining up with TRBD2. Per the germline V gene, CDR1 is SEHNR and CDR2 is FQNEAQ (reference sequence). The CDR3 extends over 17 amino acids. Trimming cost V 4 bases and J 7 bases; bases outside gene matches: 12.

This clone has just one count. The chain carries TRBV7-9 and TRBJ1-3; no firm D call. V gave up 5 bases and J gave up 8 bases, with 16 bases separating them. The CDR3 is 14 residues long. CDR1 is SEHNR, CDR2 FQNEAQ, per germline (reference sequence). The CDR3 bases are TGTGCCAGCAGCCCCCGCGTGGCAGCGGACACCATATATTTT. It translates to CASSPRVAADTIYF.

This chain uses TRBV14 with TRBJ1-2; 10 positions match TRBD1. Germline V lookup: CDR1 SGHDN, CDR2 FVKESK. There are 23 residues in the CDR3. V lost 1 base, J lost 3 bases, and 26 bases stayed unmatched. The CDR3 loop is CASSQGFGPSSLTGGVKDYGYTF. The CDR3 bases are TGTGCCAGCAGCCAAGGATTTGGGCCCTCCTCTTTGACAGGGGGCGTGAAAGACTATGGCTACACCTTC.

On this clone: Other DNA sequences in the same sample also yield this CDR3. J is TRBJ2-1 and V is TRBV5-1; possible D gene TRBD2, 5 bases. CDR3 size: 14 residues. V lost 4 bases and J 6 bases, leaving 14 bases between the germline ends. The germline CDR1 and CDR2 sequences are SGHRS and YFSETQ. The CDR3 nucleotides read TGCGCCAGCAGCCTAGAGGGTTTGGGCAATGAGCAGTTCTTC. It translates to CASSLEGLGNEQFF. Filled out from reference TRBV5-1 and TRBJ2-1, the complete variable domain reads KAGVTQTPRYLIKTRGQQVTLSCSPISGHRSVSWYQQTPGQGLQFLFEYFSETQRNKGNFPGRFSGRQFSNSRSEMNVSTLELGDSALYLCASSLEGLGNEQFFGPGTRLTVL.

The rearrangement joins TRBV18 to TRBJ2-7; D perhaps matches TRBD1 (6 bases). The germline V and J ends were trimmed by 3 bases and 7 bases, with 10 bases remaining between them. The CDR3 is 12 residues long. From germline, CDR1 is KGHSH and CDR2 LQKENI. Here the CDR3 reads CASSPPGQEQYF. Here the CDR3 DNA reads TGTGCCAGCTCACCCCCTGGACAGGAGCAGTACTTC. Full variable domain (remainder filled in from reference TRBV18 and TRBJ2-7): NAGVMQNPRHLVRRRGQEARLRCSPMKGHSHVYWYRQLPEEGLKFMVYLQKENIIDESGMPKERFSAEFPKEGPSILRIQQVVRGDSAAYFCASSPPGQEQYFGPGTRLTVT.

This chain joins TRBV19 and TRBJ2-1; 9 bases match TRBD2. Germline V gene data show CDR1 as LNHDA and CDR2 as SQIVND (reference sequence). After removal of 2 bases from V and 5 bases from J, the junction contained 4 bases not matched to a gene. This CDR3 is built from 15 residues. The CDR3, as DNA: TGTGCCAGTAGTATATTTAGCGGGAGTGACAATGAGCAGTTCTTC. Translating it yields CASSIFSGSDNEQFF.

This clone was observed a single time. The chain uses TRBV12-2 and TRBJ2-2; whether TRBD2, the table's D call, matches the DNA was not checked. TRBV12-2 is shown as a pseudogene. The CDR3 contains 17 residues. The CDR3, as DNA: TGTGCAAGTCCCTCGGGGCTAGCGGGAGGACAGGGCGGGGAGCTGTTTTTT. Its translation is CASPSGLAGGQGGELFF.

V is TRBV6-1 and J is TRBJ2-3, with 11 bases matching TRBD2. Germline-derived CDR1 and CDR2 are MNHNS and SASEGT. V gave up 5 bases and J gave up 6 bases; unmatched junction bases: 7. The CDR3 runs to 15 residues. DNA for the CDR3: TGTGCCAGCAGTCTTAGCGGGAGGGCCGCCGATACGCAGTATTTT. Translation: CASSLSGRAADTQYF.

This chain uses TRBV11-2 with TRBJ2-1, with D unclear. Germline V gives CDR1 SGHAT, CDR2 FQNNGV. The CDR3 spans 13 residues. Trimming took 0 bases from V and 11 from J, leaving 11 bases between them. The CDR3, as DNA: TGTGCCAGCAGCTTAGATATAGTATCAAAGCAGTTCTTC. Amino acid sequence: CASSLDIVSKQFF.

In DNA form, the CDR3 reads TGTGCCAGCAGCGTTACAGGGTCCTATAATTCACCCCTCCACTTT. It encodes CASSVTGSYNSPLHF. This sequence joins TRBV9 and TRBJ1-6; tentative D call: TRBD1 (6 bases). Germline CDR1 and CDR2: SGDLS and YYNGEE. V gave up 2 bases and J gave up 1 base, with 7 bases separating them. The CDR3 totals 15 residues.

This clone came up a few times. This CDR3 reads CSVTDYGYTF. In DNA form, the CDR3 reads TGCAGCGTGACAGACTATGGCTACACCTTC. The rearrangement links TRBV29-1 to TRBJ1-2; tentative D call: TRBD1 (5 bases). V gave up 6 bases and J gave up 3 bases, with 5 bases separating them. The CDR3 sequence is 10 residues long. The V gene's germline CDR1 is SQVTM and CDR2 ANQGSEA. Variable domain in full (rest from reference TRBV29-1 and TRBJ1-2): SAVISQKPSRDICQRGTSLTIQCQVDSQVTMMFWYRQQPGQSLTLIATANQGSEATYESGFVIDKFPISRPNLTFSTLTVSNMSPEDSSIYLCSVTDYGYTFGSGTRLTVV.

This chain joins TRBV30 and TRBJ2-1; unclear D gene. Between the trimmed V and J ends, which lost 2 bases and 6 bases, there was a span of 14 bases. The CDR3 has 14 amino acids. Germline loops: CDR1 GTSNPN, CDR2 SVGIG (reference sequence). The CDR3 DNA sequence: TGTGCCTGGAGTAGGTACCCACGGGTCAATGAGCAGTTCTTC. Translating gives CAWSRYPRVNEQFF.

V is TRBV19 and J is TRBJ1-5, with 8 bases that match TRBD1. The germline V gene has CDR1 LNHDA and CDR2 SQIVND (reference sequence). After removal of 9 bases from V and 7 bases from J, the junction contained 5 bases not matched to a gene. This CDR3 is 12 amino acids long. The CDR3 bases are TGTGCCAGCTCGGGACAGGTCCAGCCCCAGCATTTT. This gives the protein CASSGQVQPQHF.

The gene calls are TRBV30 and TRBJ2-2; D ambiguous. V was pared by 3 bases and J by 4 bases, with 12 bases between. Germline-derived CDR1 and CDR2 are GTSNPN and SVGIG (reference sequence). CDR3 size: 14 residues. The DNA for the CDR3 is TGTGCCTGGAGGGCCCTCTCGGGCACCGGGGAGCTGTTTTTT. Residues: CAWRALSGTGELFF.

This clone has a handful of counts. The rearrangement uses TRBV19 and TRBJ1-5; 7 bases are shared with TRBD1. CDR1 LNHDA and CDR2 SQIVND come from the germline V gene (reference sequence). V trimming: 7 bases; J trimming: 0 bases; junction bases outside the gene matches: 9. The CDR3 is 16 amino acids. The CDR3 reads CASNGGQSFSNQPQHF. The DNA for the CDR3 is TGTGCCAGTAACGGGGGACAGTCCTTTAGCAATCAGCCCCAGCATTTT. Full variable domain (missing parts from reference TRBV19 and TRBJ1-5): DGGITQSPKYLFRKEGQNVTLSCEQNLNHDAMYWYRQDPGQGLRLIYYSQIVNDFQKGDIAEGYSVSREKKESFPLTVTSAQKNPTAFYLCASNGGQSFSNQPQHFGDGTRLSIL.

The chain combines TRBV5-1 with TRBJ2-3; possibly TRBD2 for D (6 bases). The CDR3 is 15 residues long. Germline V gives CDR1 SGHRS, CDR2 YFSETQ. The V and J ends lost 0 bases and 2 bases respectively, with 10 bases between them. The DNA for the CDR3 is TGCGCCAGCAGCTTGGAGGACTATACCACAGATACGCAGTATTTT. This encodes CASSLEDYTTDTQYF.